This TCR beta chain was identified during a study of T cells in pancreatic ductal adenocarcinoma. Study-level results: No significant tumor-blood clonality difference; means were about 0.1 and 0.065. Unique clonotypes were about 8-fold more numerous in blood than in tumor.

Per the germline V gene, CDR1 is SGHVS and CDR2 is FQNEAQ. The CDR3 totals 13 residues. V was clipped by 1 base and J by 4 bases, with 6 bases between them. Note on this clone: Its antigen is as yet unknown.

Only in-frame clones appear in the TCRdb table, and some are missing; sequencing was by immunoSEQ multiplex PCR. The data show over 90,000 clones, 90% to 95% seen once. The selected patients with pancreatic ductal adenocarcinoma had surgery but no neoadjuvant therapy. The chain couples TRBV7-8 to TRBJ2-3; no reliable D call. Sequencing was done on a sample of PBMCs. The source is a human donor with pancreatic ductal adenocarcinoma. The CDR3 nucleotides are TGTGCCAGCAGCTTAGATACGGCAGATACGCAGTATTTT. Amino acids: CASSLDTADTQYF.